This T cell receptor (beta chain) was recorded in a study of blood T cell repertoires in COVID-19. Study-wide background: The study drew acute and convalescent COVID-19 samples from the United States, Italy and Spain.

The table came from immunoSEQ multiplex PCR; TCRdb's copy has only in-frame clones and leaves some out. This table has 100,000 to 150,000 clones, approximately 82% appearing once. Germline CDR1 is SGHAT and CDR2 is FQNNGV. J gave up 0 bases and V 5 bases, and 5 bases lay outside the gene matches. The CDR3 loop spans 15 amino acids. This TCR was recovered from a woman between 50 and 59 years old with acute or convalescent COVID-19. This rearrangement joins TRBV11-2 to TRBJ1-1; TRBD1 matches at 8 bases. Sequencing was performed on peripheral blood. Here the CDR3 reads CASSANRGMNTEAFF. Written as DNA, the CDR3 is TGTGCCAGCAGCGCAAACAGGGGGATGAACACTGAAGCTTTCTTT.